This TCR beta chain appears in the sequencing data of a study of cytomegalovirus exposure and HLA in healthy donors. Primers included in the PCR were 60 Vbeta and 13 Jbeta primers. Sequencing used immunoSEQ multiplex PCR; TCRdb keeps in-frame clones, though not all of them. The table shows 130,000 or so clones, with over 8% occurring only once. V lost 0 bases to trimming and J lost 3 bases; unmatched junction nucleotides: 4. The CDR3 has 15 amino acids. The germline gives CDR1 SGDLS, CDR2 YYNGEE. The sequenced sample was PBMCs. This clonotype was obtained from a middle-aged man in good health and CMV-seronegative. The gene calls are TRBV9 and TRBJ1-1; 8 nucleotides agree with TRBD1. The CDR3: CASSVGTGGDTEAFF. CDR3 in DNA: TGTGCCAGCAGCGTAGGAACAGGGGGGGACACTGAAGCTTTCTTT. The variable domain in full, with the rest retrieved from reference TRBV9 and TRBJ1-1, is DSGVTQTPKHLITATGQRVTLRCSPRSGDLSVYWYQQSLDQGLQFLIQYYNGEERAKGNILERFSAQQFPDLHSELNLSSLELGDSALYFCASSVGTGGDTEAFFGQGTRLTVV.